This T cell receptor beta chain was documented in a study of blood T cells in healthy people across ages. Study-wide results and limits: There were more naive CD4+ cells and higher diversity in long-lived donors than in aged donors.

CDR3 length: 14 residues. From germline, CDR1 is DFQATT and CDR2 SNEGSKA (reference sequence). Losses at the gene ends were 2 bases for V and 4 bases for J; bases not matched to a gene: 3. With a J-beta primer mix and a sample-barcoded 5' primer, a second PCR ran about 7 to 12 cycles. The template-switch adaptor was a 5' adaptor with 12 random nucleotides. It tagged each cDNA molecule. Paired-end reads containing CDR3 totaled no fewer than 3 million for each sample. TCRdb passed the 5' RACE reads through MiXCR, listing each CDR3 protein once. The table records hundreds of thousands of distinct CDR3 sequences, 53% of them present only once. This clonotype has just a few counts. The antigen is not known. Per individual sample, total RNA of at least 6 micrograms was extracted.

This clonotype was obtained from a man older than 75 in good health. The genes are TRBV20-1 and TRBJ1-2; 11 nucleotides agree with TRBD1. Sample: blood. For the CDR3, the DNA is TGCAGTGCTAGACGGGGACAGGGGGGCTATGGCTACACCTTC. Its translation is CSARRGQGGYGYTF.